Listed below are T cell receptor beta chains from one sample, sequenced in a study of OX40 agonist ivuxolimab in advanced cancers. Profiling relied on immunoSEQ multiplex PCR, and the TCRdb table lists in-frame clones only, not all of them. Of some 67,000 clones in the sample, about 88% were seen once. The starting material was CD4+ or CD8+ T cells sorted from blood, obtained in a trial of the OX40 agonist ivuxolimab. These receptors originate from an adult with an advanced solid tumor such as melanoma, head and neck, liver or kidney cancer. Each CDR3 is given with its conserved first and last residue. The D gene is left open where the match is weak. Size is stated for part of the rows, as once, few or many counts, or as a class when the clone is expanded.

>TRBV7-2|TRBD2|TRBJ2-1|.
CASSQPGLAGGSEQFF
TGTGCCAGCAGCCAACCGGGACTAGCGGGAGGAAGTGAGCAGTTCTTC
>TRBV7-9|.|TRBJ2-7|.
CASSFGGVRAYEQYF
TGTGCCAGCAGCTTCGGCGGGGTGCGCGCCTACGAGCAGTACTTC
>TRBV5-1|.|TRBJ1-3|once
CASSLGDSSGNTIYF
TGCGCCAGCAGCTTGGGTGACAGCTCTGGAAACACCATATATTTT
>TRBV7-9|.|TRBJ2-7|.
CASRRGAHEQYF
TGTGCCAGCCGACGGGGAGCCCACGAGCAGTACTTC
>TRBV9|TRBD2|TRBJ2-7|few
CASSVAASGRYEQYF
TGTGCCAGCAGCGTCGCGGCTAGCGGGAGATACGAGCAGTACTTC
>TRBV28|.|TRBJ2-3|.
CASSLASRPDTQYF
TGTGCCAGCAGTTTAGCTTCCAGGCCAGATACGCAGTATTTT
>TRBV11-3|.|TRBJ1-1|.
CASSPTEKNTEAFF
TGTGCCAGCAGCCCGACAGAGAAGAACACTGAAGCTTTCTTT
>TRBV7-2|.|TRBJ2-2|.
CASSLIQATGELFF
TGTGCCAGCAGCTTAATTCAGGCCACCGGGGAGCTGTTTTTT
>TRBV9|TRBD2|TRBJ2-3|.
CASSPGLAGITDTQYF
TGTGCCAGCAGCCCGGGACTAGCGGGGATCACAGATACGCAGTATTTT
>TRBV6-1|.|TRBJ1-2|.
CASSEGGHDLNYGYTF
TGTGCCAGCAGTGAAGGAGGGCACGACCTTAACTATGGCTACACCTTC
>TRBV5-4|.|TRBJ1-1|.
CASSLTPVSNTEAFF
TGTGCCAGCAGCTTGACGCCGGTCTCGAACACTGAAGCTTTCTTT
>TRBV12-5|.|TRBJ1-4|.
CASGGVNEKLFF
TGTGCTAGTGGGGGAGTCAATGAAAAACTGTTTTTT
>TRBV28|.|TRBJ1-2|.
CASRAGAGGGYTF
TGTGCCAGCAGGGCCGGGGCGGGAGGCGGCTACACCTTC
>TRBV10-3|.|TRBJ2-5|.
CAISESGKRTQYF
TGTGCCATCAGTGAGTCGGGGAAAAGAACCCAGTACTTC
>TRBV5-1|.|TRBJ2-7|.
CASRVYTDSAYEQYF
TGCGCCAGCAGAGTGTACACGGACAGCGCCTACGAGCAGTACTTC
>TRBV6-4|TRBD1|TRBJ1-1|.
CASKGQGVGRTEAFF
TGTGCCAGCAAAGGACAGGGGGTGGGGAGGACTGAAGCTTTCTTT
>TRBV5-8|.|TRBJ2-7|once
CASSFLGHLNYEQYF
TGTGCCAGCAGCTTTCTCGGACACCTCAACTACGAGCAGTACTTC
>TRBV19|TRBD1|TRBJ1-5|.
CASSTGANSNQPQHF
TGTGCCAGTAGCACAGGGGCGAATAGCAATCAGCCCCAGCATTTT
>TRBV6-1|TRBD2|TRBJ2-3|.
CASSWGRADTQYF
TGTGCCAGCAGTTGGGGGAGGGCAGATACGCAGTATTTT
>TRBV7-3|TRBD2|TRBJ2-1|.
CASSLNSGTMQFF
TGTGCCAGCAGCTTAAATTCCGGGACTATGCAGTTCTTC
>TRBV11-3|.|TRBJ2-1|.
CASSSRLVGSYNEQFF
TGTGCCAGCAGCTCCCGACTAGTTGGGTCCTACAATGAGCAGTTCTTC
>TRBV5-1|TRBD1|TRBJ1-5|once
CASSPGTDTYSNQPQHF
TGCGCCAGCAGCCCCGGGACAGACACCTATAGCAATCAGCCCCAGCATTTT
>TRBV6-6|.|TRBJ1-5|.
CASSYLDNSNQPQHF
TGTGCCAGCAGTTACCTTGACAATAGCAATCAGCCCCAGCATTTT
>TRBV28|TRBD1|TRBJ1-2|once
CASRTGGNNYGYTF
TGTGCCAGCAGAACAGGGGGGAATAACTATGGCTACACCTTC
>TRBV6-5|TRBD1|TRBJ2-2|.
CAARTGESTGELFF
TGTGCCGCGCGGACAGGGGAGAGCACCGGGGAGCTGTTTTTT
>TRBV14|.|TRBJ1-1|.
CASSHSRNTEAFF
TGTGCCAGCAGCCACTCAAGAAACACTGAAGCTTTCTTT
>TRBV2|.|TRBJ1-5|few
CASSDLQGVQPQHF
TGTGCCAGCAGTGATTTGCAGGGCGTCCAGCCCCAGCATTTT
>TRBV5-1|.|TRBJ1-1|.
CASSPNTGNPNTEAFF
TGCGCCAGCAGCCCAAATACAGGGAACCCGAACACTGAAGCTTTCTTT
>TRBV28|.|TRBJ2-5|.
CASTGGGVGETQYF
TGTGCCAGCACAGGTGGGGGAGTCGGGGAGACCCAGTACTTC
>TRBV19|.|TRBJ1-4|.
CASSIPQSNEKLFF
TGTGCCAGTAGTATCCCGCAGAGTAATGAAAAACTGTTTTTT
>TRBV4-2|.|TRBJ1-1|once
CASSQDRAGPQMNTEAFF
TGTGCCAGCAGCCAAGATCGGGCGGGACCGCAAATGAACACTGAAGCTTTCTTT
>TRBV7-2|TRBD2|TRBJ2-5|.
CASSPVGLAGVAETQYF
TGTGCCAGCAGCCCGGTGGGGCTAGCGGGAGTTGCGGAGACCCAGTACTTC
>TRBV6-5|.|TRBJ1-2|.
CASSSYSGYGYTF
TGTGCCAGCAGCTCCTATTCTGGGTATGGCTACACCTTC
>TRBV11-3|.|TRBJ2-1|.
CASSSNDEQFF
TGTGCCAGCAGCTCAAATGATGAGCAGTTCTTC
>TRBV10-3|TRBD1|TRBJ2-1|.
CAISRDRGNNEQFF
TGTGCCATCAGCCGGGACAGGGGAAATAATGAGCAGTTCTTC
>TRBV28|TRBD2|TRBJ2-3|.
CASSLTIAGGGADTQYF
TGTGCCAGCAGTCTAACAATAGCGGGAGGGGGGGCAGATACGCAGTATTTT
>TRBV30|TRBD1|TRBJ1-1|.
CAWSVLRDRGKNTEAFF
TGTGCCTGGAGTGTACTAAGGGACAGGGGGAAGAACACTGAAGCTTTCTTT
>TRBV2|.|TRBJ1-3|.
CASSEFGTMGNTIYF
TGTGCCAGCAGTGAATTCGGGACAATGGGAAACACCATATATTTT
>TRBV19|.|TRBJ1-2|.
CASSISKANYGYTF
TGTGCCAGTAGTATATCGAAAGCTAACTATGGCTACACCTTC
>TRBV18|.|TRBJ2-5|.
CASSPRAGGFGETQYF
TGTGCCAGCTCACCACGAGCAGGGGGGTTCGGAGAGACCCAGTACTTC
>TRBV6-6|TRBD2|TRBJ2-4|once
CASSQLAVGAKNIQYF
TGTGCCAGCAGTCAACTAGCGGTTGGAGCCAAAAACATTCAGTACTTC
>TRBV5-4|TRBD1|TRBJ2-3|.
CASSLGTGATDTQYF
TGTGCCAGCAGCTTGGGGACAGGAGCCACAGATACGCAGTATTTT
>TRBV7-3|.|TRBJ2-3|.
CASSLNQGTDTQYF
TGTGCCAGCAGCTTAAATCAGGGAACAGATACGCAGTATTTT
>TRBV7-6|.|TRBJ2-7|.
CASSLNPLTYEQYF
TGTGCCAGCAGCTTAAACCCTCTCACCTACGAGCAGTACTTC
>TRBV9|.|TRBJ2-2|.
CASSDGRRINTGELFF
TGTGCCAGCAGCGATGGGAGAAGGATAAACACCGGGGAGCTGTTTTTT
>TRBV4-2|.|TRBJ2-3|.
CASSPDRTDTQYF
TGTGCCAGCAGCCCGGACCGCACAGATACGCAGTATTTT
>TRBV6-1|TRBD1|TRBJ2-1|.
CASSEIGTGGSEQFF
TGTGCCAGCAGTGAAATCGGGACAGGGGGTTCCGAGCAGTTCTTC
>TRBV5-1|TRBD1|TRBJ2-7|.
CASSTGQGGEQYF
TGCGCCAGCAGCACCGGACAGGGCGGCGAGCAGTACTTC
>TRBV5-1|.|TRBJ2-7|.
CASSIGYEQYF
TGCGCCAGCAGCATAGGCTACGAGCAGTACTTC
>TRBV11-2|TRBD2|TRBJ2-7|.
CASSLGPGGYEQYF
TGTGCCAGCAGCTTAGGTCCGGGGGGCTACGAGCAGTACTTC
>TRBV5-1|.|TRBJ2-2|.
CASSLWSVENTGELFF
TGCGCCAGCAGCTTGTGGTCAGTGGAGAACACCGGGGAGCTGTTTTTT
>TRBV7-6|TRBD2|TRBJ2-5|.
CASSLVTSDQETQYF
TGTGCCAGCAGCTTAGTTACTAGCGACCAAGAGACCCAGTACTTC
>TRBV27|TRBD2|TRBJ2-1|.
CASSSPGRLVAGRRGYNEQFF
TGTGCCAGCAGTTCTCCGGGAAGGTTGGTAGCGGGACGCCGGGGCTACAATGAGCAGTTCTTC